The entry below gives a single T cell receptor beta chain sequence along with its context. Data came from immunoSEQ multiplex PCR; TCRdb stores just in-frame clones and leaves some out. The sample lists roughly 400,000 clones, around nine tenths occurring once. The sample is drawn from a study of control samples from healthy donors and cancer patients. The CDR3 extends over 14 amino acids. The V and J ends lost 4 bases and 3 bases respectively, with 10 bases between them. The germline CDR1 and CDR2 sequences are SGHRS and YFSETQ. The chain has TRBV5-1 and TRBJ2-2; perhaps D is TRBD1 or TRBD2 (5 bases each). Sequencing used PBMCs. This TCR came from a man aged 40-50 years with head and neck cancer. The CDR3 DNA is TGCGCCAGCAGCCTCCGGGGCGACACCGGGGAGCTGTTTTTT. It yields the protein CASSLRGDTGELFF.